The clone carrying this TCR beta chain was observed many times. This sample is drawn from a study of metastatic and nonmetastatic thyroid tumors. No treatment of any kind had been given to any patient before thyroid surgery. V dropped 3 bases and J dropped 7; count of bases not matched to a gene: 4. The CDR3 extends over 15 amino acids. Germline assignment: CDR1 SGHTA and CDR2 FQGNSA. MiXCR was used by TCRdb to re-call the PCR reads. Of 34,000 or so clones listed, around a fifth are singletons. The specimen was blood. The sequence came from a female donor with papillary thyroid cancer or a benign thyroid nodule (not recorded which). Some clones in this sample may be carry-over from other donors' samples. The chain carries TRBV7-2 and TRBJ2-3, with 13 bases matching TRBD2. CDR3 sequence: CASSFGLAGANTQYF. For the CDR3, the DNA is TGTGCCAGCAGCTTTGGACTAGCGGGAGCGAATACGCAGTATTTT.